A single T cell receptor beta chain is shown here with its context. No antigen is known for it. Trimming cost V 4 bases and J 9 bases, with 11 bases left between them. The CDR3 is made up of 12 amino acids. CDR1 and CDR2 from the germline V gene are SGHRS and YFSETQ. Profiling relied on immunoSEQ multiplex PCR, and the TCRdb table lists in-frame clones only, not all of them. The repertoire holds approximately 7,700 clones, with about 85% as singletons. This sample was taken from a study of immune evolution from preneoplasia to lung adenocarcinoma. Resections took place in Japan or China from about 2013 to 2018. Notes on the study in general: KRAS-mutant nodules had the highest T cell clonality. Later-stage lesions seemingly showed higher T cell density and diversity than normal lung.

The clonotype was recovered from a person of 80 years or more with lung adenocarcinoma. The rearrangement joins TRBV5-1 to TRBJ2-1; D assignment may be TRBD1 or TRBD2 (5 bases each). The sequenced sample consisted of FFPE minimally invasive lung adenocarcinoma tissue. As DNA, the CDR3 is TGCGCCAGCAGCCCAGGGAGCGTTGAGCAGTTCTTC. Its protein product is CASSPGSVEQFF. Full variable domain (remainder filled in from reference TRBV5-1 and TRBJ2-1): KAGVTQTPRYLIKTRGQQVTLSCSPISGHRSVSWYQQTPGQGLQFLFEYFSETQRNKGNFPGRFSGRQFSNSRSEMNVSTLELGDSALYLCASSPGSVEQFFGPGTRLTVL.